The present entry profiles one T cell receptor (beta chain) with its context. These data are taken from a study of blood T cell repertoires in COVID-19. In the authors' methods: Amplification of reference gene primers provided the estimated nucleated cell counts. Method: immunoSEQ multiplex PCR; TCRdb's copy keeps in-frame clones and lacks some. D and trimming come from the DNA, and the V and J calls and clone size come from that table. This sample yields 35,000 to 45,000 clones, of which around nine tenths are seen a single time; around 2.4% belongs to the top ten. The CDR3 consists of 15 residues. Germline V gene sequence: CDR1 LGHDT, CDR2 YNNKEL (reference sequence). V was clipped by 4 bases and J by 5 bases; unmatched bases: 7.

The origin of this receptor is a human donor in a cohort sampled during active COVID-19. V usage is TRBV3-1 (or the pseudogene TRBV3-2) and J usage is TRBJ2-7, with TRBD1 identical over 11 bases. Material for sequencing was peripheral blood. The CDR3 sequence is CASSRPGQGDDEQYF. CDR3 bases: TGTGCCAGCAGCCGACCGGGACAGGGGGACGACGAGCAGTACTTC.